The following is a T cell receptor beta chain sequence with its context. Assay used: immunoSEQ multiplex PCR; TCRdb lists only in-frame clones, some missing. The sample has around 40,000 clones, 75% to 95% seen once; the top ten hold roughly 0.5%. This specimen belongs to a study of T cell changes during pregnancy in multiple sclerosis. The CDR3 loop spans 13 amino acids. Germline V gene data show CDR1 as KGHSH and CDR2 as LQKENI. V was clipped by 5 bases and J by 5 bases, with 9 bases between them. The material sequenced was CD4+ T cells from peripheral blood mononuclear cells, taken in the second trimester of pregnancy. The chain is built from TRBV18 and TRBJ2-2; weak D call: TRBD2 (6 bases). This clonotype was obtained from a female donor in good health, enrolled as a control in a pregnancy study. CDR3 loop: CASSSRETGELFF. In DNA, the CDR3 is TGTGCCAGCTCATCCCGGGAGACCGGGGAGCTGTTTTTT.